These 18 T cell receptor beta chains were sequenced from one sample in a study of CD8+CD57+ T cells in acquired aplastic anemia. Genomic DNA served as template for TCR beta VDJ and CDR3 profiling. TCRdb processed the reads anew with MiXCR; each CDR3 protein has one entry. The repertoire consists of 150,000 to 200,000 distinct CDR3 sequences, with around three fifths occurring once and the leading ten covering roughly 50%. The source material was sorted CD4+, CD8+, or CD8+CD57+ T cells (not recorded which) from PBMCs. The receptors stem from a human donor with severe aplastic anemia or a healthy control (not recorded which).

This rearrangement joins TRBV15 to TRBJ2-3; the D gene is possibly TRBD2 (6 bases). Trimming stripped 1 base from V and 0 bases from J, with 11 bases between. This CDR3 contains 16 residues. CDR1 is LNHNV, CDR2 YYDKDF, per germline (reference sequence). The CDR3 coding sequence is TGTGCCACCAGCAGAGGTGTCGGGACTAGCACAGATACGCAGTATTTT. Encoded protein: CATSRGVGTSTDTQYF.

The chain links TRBV4-3 to TRBJ2-7, with 11 bases that match TRBD1. The length of the CDR3 is 16 residues. The germline gives CDR1 LGHNA, CDR2 YSLEER. The trim removed 0 bases at V and 3 bases at J, leaving 4 bases unmatched. CDR3 residues: CASSQEPGQGGYEQYF. The CDR3 DNA is TGCGCCAGCAGCCAAGAGCCGGGACAGGGGGGCTACGAGCAGTACTTC.

The genes are TRBV10-3 and TRBJ2-3; 7 bases map to TRBD1. V was pared by 6 bases and J by 2 bases, with 8 bases of the junction left unmatched. This CDR3 has 15 residues. Germline assignment: CDR1 ENHRY and CDR2 SYGVKD. CDR3 residues: CAIRTGTAYTDTQYF. The CDR3 coding sequence is TGTGCCATCAGGACAGGGACAGCCTACACAGATACGCAGTATTTT.

The J gene is TRBJ1-1, the V gene TRBV24-1; D is unclear. The V gene lost 5 bases and the J gene lost 3 bases, with 6 bases spanning the gap. Germline V gives CDR1 KGHDR, CDR2 SFDVKD. This CDR3 has 12 residues. The CDR3 loop is CATSVTDTEAFF. The CDR3 DNA reads TGTGCCACCAGTGTCACTGACACTGAAGCTTTCTTT.

The rearrangement uses TRBV5-6 and TRBJ1-1; no reliable D call. Trimming cost V 4 bases and J 0 bases, with 10 bases left between them. Germline CDR1 is SGHDT and CDR2 is YYEEEE. This CDR3 is built from 14 residues. In nucleotides, the CDR3 is TGTGCCAGCAGCCGAAGACCTCTGAACACTGAAGCTTTCTTT. Translation: CASSRRPLNTEAFF.

This rearrangement joins TRBV4-1 to TRBJ1-1; a possible D gene is TRBD1 (5 bases). The germline CDR1 and CDR2 sequences are MGHRA and YSYEKL. Trimming removed 3 bases from V and 4 bases from J, with 15 bases in between. This CDR3 is built from 15 residues. The CDR3 loop is CASSQAAWGGTEAFF. In DNA, the CDR3 is TGCGCCAGCAGCCAGGCGGCTTGGGGCGGCACTGAAGCTTTCTTT.

This clonotype was observed many times. The rearrangement links TRBV12-3 or TRBV12-4 to TRBJ1-2; possibly TRBD1 for D (5 bases). Trimming pared 7 bases from V and 0 bases from J, leaving 21 bases between. The CDR3 has 17 amino acids. The CDR3 here is CASTLADRSLANYGYTF. In DNA form, the CDR3 reads TGTGCCAGCACACTGGCCGACAGATCGCTCGCTAACTATGGCTACACCTTC.

The chain joins TRBV5-1 to TRBJ2-7, with TRBD2 matching over 8 bases. This CDR3 is built from 14 residues. V dropped 4 bases and J dropped 3; count of bases not matched to a gene: 6. Germline V gene data show CDR1 as SGHRS and CDR2 as YFSETQ. CDR3 in amino acids: CASSPGGQGYEQYF. As DNA, the CDR3 is TGCGCCAGCAGCCCGGGGGGGCAGGGCTACGAGCAGTACTTC. The full variable domain, rest sourced from reference TRBV5-1 and TRBJ2-7, is KAGVTQTPRYLIKTRGQQVTLSCSPISGHRSVSWYQQTPGQGLQFLFEYFSETQRNKGNFPGRFSGRQFSNSRSEMNVSTLELGDSALYLCASSPGGQGYEQYFGPGTRLTVT.

The genes are TRBV7-9 and TRBJ2-7, with 10 nucleotides matching TRBD1. The germline V gene encodes CDR1 SEHNR and CDR2 FQNEAQ (reference sequence). With 4 bases clipped from V and 2 bases from J, the junction kept 5 bases outside the gene matches. This CDR3 has 15 amino acids. CDR3 DNA sequence: TGTGCCAGCAGCTCGACCGGGACAGGGGCCTACGAGCAGTACTTC. It translates to CASSSTGTGAYEQYF.

This clonotype was picked up one time. J is TRBJ2-5 and V is TRBV7-7; 16 bases line up with TRBD2. Germline CDR1 reads SSHAT; CDR2 reads FNYEAQ (reference sequence). This CDR3 is 19 amino acids long. J gave up 2 bases and V 1 base, and 7 bases lay outside the gene matches. The CDR3 spells CASSLGGLAGGAWQETQYF. Here the CDR3 DNA reads TGTGCCAGCAGCTTAGGGGGACTAGCGGGGGGGGCTTGGCAAGAGACCCAGTACTTC.

The chain joins TRBV9 to TRBJ2-1, with 11 bases identical to TRBD2. The CDR3 contains 16 residues. Losses at the gene ends were 5 bases for V and 0 bases for J; bases not matched to a gene: 4. CDR1 SGDLS and CDR2 YYNGEE come from the germline V gene. The CDR3 nucleotides are TGTGCCAGCAGTAGCGGGGGGGCCAGCTCCTACAATGAGCAGTTCTTC. Its protein is CASSSGGASSYNEQFF.

V gene TRBV27 combines with J gene TRBJ2-7; 7 positions agree with TRBD2. Trimming cost V 3 bases and J 1 base; bases outside gene matches: 6. Germline V gene sequence: CDR1 MNHEY, CDR2 SMNVEV (reference sequence). This CDR3 contains 15 residues. In nucleotides, the CDR3 is TGTGCCAGCAGTTTGCTAGCGGACTATTCCTACGAGCAGTACTTC. Amino acids: CASSLLADYSYEQYF.

This chain uses TRBV10-3 with TRBJ1-1; no clear D. CDR1 ENHRY and CDR2 SYGVKD come from the germline V gene. Trimming cost V 8 bases and J 8 bases, with 12 bases left between them. The CDR3 is 11 amino acids. The CDR3 DNA follows: TGTGCCATCTCGAGAGAATCGGAAGCTTTCTTT. It yields the protein CAISRESEAFF.

In this sample, this clonotype turned up many times. V and J are TRBV5-6 and TRBJ2-7, with 9 bases identical to TRBD1. V lost 3 bases and J lost 7; bases outside the gene matches: 5. The CDR3 runs 13 residues. Germline V gene lookup returns CDR1 SGHDT and CDR2 YYEEEE. CDR3 residues: CASSYRGQGEQYF. CDR3 nucleotides: TGTGCCAGCAGCTACAGGGGGCAGGGAGAGCAGTACTTC.

With regard to this clonotype: Compared with germline, one end of the junction differs, possibly owing to a read error. The chain has TRBV5-6 and TRBJ1-1; D not certain. This CDR3 has 17 residues. Germline-derived CDR1 and CDR2 are SGHDT and YYEEEE. The CDR3 nucleotides are TGCGCCAGCAGCCAATTCCCTCCGAGGGTGGGGAACACTGAAGCTTTCTTT. This codes for CASSQFPPRVGNTEAFF. The variable domain in full, with the rest retrieved from reference TRBV5-6 and TRBJ1-1, is DAGVTQSPTHLIKTRGQQVTLRCSPKSGHDTVSWYQQALGQGPQFIFQYYEEEERQRGNFPDRFSGHQFPNYSSELNVNALLLGDSALYLCASSQFPPRVGNTEAFFGQGTRLTVV.

In this sample, this clonotype turned up many times. This chain links TRBV9 with TRBJ1-1; 7 bases fit TRBD1. With V trimmed by 3 bases and J by 7 bases, 0 bases remained unmatched. Germline lookup yields CDR1 SGDLS and CDR2 YYNGEE. This CDR3 has 11 amino acids. As DNA, the CDR3 is TGTGCCAGCAGCGGGACAGGTGAAGCTTTCTTT. Translation: CASSGTGEAFF.

The CDR3 DNA sequence: TGTGCCAGCAGTGACCCCTGGGGGCCTAATGAAAAACTGTTTTTT. It encodes CASSDPWGPNEKLFF. The chain carries TRBV2 and TRBJ1-4, with D maybe TRBD1 (6 bases). Deletions cut 3 bases from V and 3 bases from J, with 11 bases between. The CDR3 extends over 15 amino acids. Germline lookup yields CDR1 SNHLY and CDR2 FYNNEI.

This clonotype showed up many times. The CDR3 loop is CASSLGGENTEAFF. The DNA of the CDR3 is TGTGCCAGCAGCTTAGGAGGGGAGAACACTGAAGCTTTCTTT. The chain uses TRBV7-9 and TRBJ1-1, with D possibly matching TRBD1 (5 bases). V lost 1 base to trimming and J lost 1 base, with 7 bases between them. The germline V gene has CDR1 SEHNR and CDR2 FQNEAQ (reference sequence). The CDR3 has 14 amino acids.